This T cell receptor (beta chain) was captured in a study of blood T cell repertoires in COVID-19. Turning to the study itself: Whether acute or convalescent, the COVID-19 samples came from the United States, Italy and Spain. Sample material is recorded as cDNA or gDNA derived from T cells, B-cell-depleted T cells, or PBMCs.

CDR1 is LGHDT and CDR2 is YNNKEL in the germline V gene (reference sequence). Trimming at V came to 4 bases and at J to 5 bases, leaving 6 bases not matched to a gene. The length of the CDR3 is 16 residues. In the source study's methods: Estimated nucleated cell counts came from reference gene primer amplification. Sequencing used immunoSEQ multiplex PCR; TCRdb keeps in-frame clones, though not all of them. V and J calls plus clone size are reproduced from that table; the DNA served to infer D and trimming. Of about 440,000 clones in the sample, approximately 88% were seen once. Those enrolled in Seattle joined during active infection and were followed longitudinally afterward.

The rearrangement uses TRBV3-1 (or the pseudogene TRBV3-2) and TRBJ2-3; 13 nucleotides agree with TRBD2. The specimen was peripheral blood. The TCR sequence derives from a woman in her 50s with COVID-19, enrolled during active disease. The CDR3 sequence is CASSPLAGGEGDTQYF. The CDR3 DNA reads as TGTGCCAGCAGCCCACTAGCGGGGGGGGAGGGAGATACGCAGTATTTT.